Here is one T cell receptor (beta chain) with its context. Its antigen target is currently unknown. Per-base quality was not reported, and no clone a single base away is much larger than it. The cohort consisted of some 730 healthy bone marrow donors. All cohort members were sampled while nominally healthy, although unrecorded immune exposures were likely present. The donor tested CMV seropositive and was one of the 289 seropositive cohort members. A peripheral blood sample was collected from each donor, and TCR beta sequencing was performed on peripheral blood mononuclear cells. The Qiagen DNeasy Blood Extraction Kit was used to extract genomic DNA from the blood cell samples. These data belong to a study of cytomegalovirus exposure and HLA in healthy donors (dated by TCRdb to about 2017). In terms of the full investigation: An earlier analysis of some 600 of the donors reported 276 Gb of sequence data and 100 million to 120 million unique TCR beta sequences obtained from some 200 million T cells. Rather than using new phenotypic data, the later analysis identified candidate immune exposures from TCR beta sequences and from how often those sequences occurred across donors. A later analysis re-analyzed previously published TCR beta repertoires from approximately 700 donors and added high-resolution HLA genotyping to study TCR occurrence patterns. The genetic ancestry cluster associated with self-reported Caucasian donors included 70% to 85% of the roughly 410 genotyped donors. All discovery cohort repertoires had been generated on a single sequencing platform. The aim of the study was to test whether cataloging public T cell receptors could identify signatures of past pathogen exposure. In addition to the first cohort of 666 subjects, a separate validation cohort of 120 different subjects was used. Both class I and class II loci were covered by HLA typing, at four-digit resolution. An early release that covered about 640 HLA-typed donors contained around 330 gigabases of sequencing data and tens of millions of unique TCR sequences. An earlier analysis of roughly 600 of the donors used high-throughput TCR beta sequencing to judge whether each TCR beta V gene segment behaved as functional or pseudogenic. The T cell repertoires of 666 subjects were profiled by immunosequencing and related to cytomegalovirus serostatus. Among about 410 genotyped donors of the cohort, an average of roughly 230,000 unique TCR beta nucleotide sequences was sequenced per donor, of which about 18% were non-productive. Roughly 5 DR-DQ haplotypes were handled as single units for association and clustering, since linkage in the cohort was strong. High-throughput TCR immunosequencing, statistical association of individual TCRs with disease status, and machine learning were combined to predict cytomegalovirus infection status. The number of donors typed differed by locus, with roughly 620-640 for A, B, C, DRB1 and DQB1, more than 500 for DQA1, 600 to 610 for DPA1, and over 400 for DPB1. Donor age, sex, ethnicity and CMV serostatus were collected together with the repertoire data. In a later genetic analysis, genome-wide SNP genotypes for 398 of the 666 donors were used, and that subset was treated as a discovery cohort.

The germline V end is reduced by 2 bases and the J end by 9 bases; junction bases left unmatched: 3. CDR1 is given as SGHVS and CDR2 as FQNEAQ, both from the germline V gene. From the cysteine through the phenylalanine, the CDR3 covers 13 amino acids. This entry keeps only the CDR3 DNA: 39 bases, framed from base 1. Overall study results and their limits: A total of 150 to 200 TCR beta chains were listed by the study as associated with cytomegalovirus. A cluster of highly shared sequence variants was judged likely to represent a technical artifact of the sequencing pipeline. In a later analysis, most CMV-associated TCR beta chains were found to appear HLA-restricted, with HLA associations seemingly driven largely by CMV exposure. Some IMGT-functional V segments, including TRBV6-2 and TRBV6-3, could not be distinguished by the 87-base-pair reads and were therefore excluded. Several of the top co-occurrence clusters appeared to be linked to parvovirus B19, influenza, CMV and Epstein-Barr virus, according to a later analysis. Immune exposure information for the cohort was limited to CMV serostatus. The authors suggested that the approach could potentially be extended to other disease states and immunological phenotypes. V-gene and J-gene trimming of TCR beta chains was associated with a missense DCLRE1C variant in a later genetic analysis, and the association was replicated in an independent cohort. When HLA alleles, especially DR and DQ, strongly co-occurred, TCR associations were difficult to assign to individual alleles. The presence/absence analyses assumed that sequencing depth was roughly uniform across donors, and that assumption may not be true. Across donors, most TCR sequences were observed very rarely, whereas some public TCRs were present in many individuals. Because HLA typing was missing for some donors at each locus, association tests included only the typed subset. In a later analysis, HLA-associated TCR beta chains were found to be more clonally expanded and to have lower generation probabilities than equally common non-associated chains. Specific HLA alleles were associated with 16,951 TCR beta sequences at a false discovery rate of 0.05 in a later analysis. A further reported finding was that TCR beta sequences accurately predicted the HLA-A and HLA-B alleles for most subjects in the first cohort. The cohort was sequenced for TCR beta chains only, and without alpha or paired-chain data the features that could be detected were limited. In an earlier analysis of around 600 of the donors, most TCR beta V segments were observed in productive rearrangements about 87% or about 30% of the time, broadly matching IMGT annotations. According to a later genetic analysis, donors in an Asian-associated ancestry cluster had fewer N-insertions in productive TCRs than the approximately 710-donor mean. A later analysis found that TCR association rates varied across HLA loci, with DRB1 alleles showing the most associated TCRs and HLA-C alleles the fewest. In vitro tests confirmed that a few of the cytomegalovirus-associated TCR beta chains recognize cytomegalovirus antigens. The classifier was reported to diagnose cytomegalovirus status with high specificity and sensitivity in both the original and validation cohorts. Because counts were too low, approximately 15 rarely observed V segments, including chromosome 9 orphons, were excluded from the earlier analysis of under 650 of the donors. Linkage disequilibrium might explain the correlated functional status among segregating V segments, but an unknown experimental factor could not be ruled out.

The library was obtained by the immunoSEQ multiplex PCR assay. The multiplex PCR relied on a mix of 60 forward primers for TCR Vbeta segments and 13 reverse primers for TCR Jbeta segments. The CDR3 region of rearranged TCR beta genes was amplified from genomic DNA with a multiplex PCR assay. The Illumina HiSeq System was used to sequence the amplified TCR beta libraries as 87-base-pair reads. On the authors' methods: In a later analysis, about 80 million unique TCR beta chains were counted across the roughly 700 repertoires, and around 11 million of these chains were shared by at least two donors. To remove PCR and sequencing errors, raw reads were error-corrected and collapsed into unique sequences using a nearest-neighbor algorithm that merged closely related sequences. CDR3 sequences were aligned to IMGT reference sequences to assign V, D and J gene segments. For a sequence to be retained, at least a six-nucleotide match to both a V gene segment and a J gene segment was required. A rearrangement was called productive if the CDR3 had no stop codons and remained in frame with V and J, and every other rearrangement was called non-productive. Following IMGT convention, CDR3 was defined as the stretch from the second conserved V-encoded cysteine up to the conserved J-encoded phenylalanine. The earlier analysis of about 560 of the donors excluded any sequence lacking an unambiguous match to a single V gene segment. An earlier analysis of several hundred of the donors called V segments functional above 56.7% productive rearrangements and segregating when the between-donor standard deviation exceeded 5%. A statistical classification framework was built for diagnosing cytomegalovirus status from the catalog of TCR beta chain sequences. A later analysis assigned V and J genes by comparing TCR nucleotide sequences with IMGT/GENE-DB human TR gene sequences. In a later analysis, CDR3 sequences and most-parsimonious VDJ recombination scenarios were assigned using the TCRdist pipeline. In a later analysis, every TCR beta chain was defined by the combination of its CDR3 amino acid sequence and its V-gene family, and reads without a unique V-gene family were dropped. A later analysis removed 600 or so highly shared, low-generation-probability nucleotide sequences to deal with suspected cross-contamination and a sequencing artifact. In a later analysis, a clonal expansion index was calculated for each public chain from normalized within-repertoire ranks of inferred template counts. In a later analysis, generation probabilities were computed with a VDJ recombination model fitted to out-of-frame rearrangements, and the resulting probabilities were checked against IGoR. In a later analysis, TCR-TCR, TCR-HLA and TCR-CMV co-occurrence was scored with hypergeometric tests, and a repertoire-size bias correction was applied to TCR pairs. False discovery rates were estimated in a later analysis by permuting HLA or CMV assignments 20 times. In a later analysis, co-occurring TCRs were grouped using DBSCAN, with TCRdist sequence similarity added in when clustering inside HLA-allele-positive subsets. Co-occurrence clustering excluded repertoires with fewer than 30,000 or more than 120,000 public chains, plus five with anomalous nucleotide sharing. The immuneACCESS repertoire file appears here via TCRdb, limited to in-frame rearrangements. These files lack a portion of the clones; in checked studies, under half of the deficit traces to unresolved V genes, and the cause of the others is not known. V and J calls and clone size come straight from that table; D and trimming were deduced from the DNA. The sample has about 190,000 clones on record, roughly 86% of them singletons. The ten largest make up around 3.6% of the sample.

Sequenced material: PBMCs. This sequence was found in a man aged 35-49 years in good health and CMV-seropositive. The rearrangement combines TRBV7-8 with TRBJ2-1; 8 of the junction bases match TRBD2. The sequenced DNA is TGTGCCAGCAGCTTACTTCTAGCGGGTGAGCAGTTCTTC. Its protein is CASSLLLAGEQFF.